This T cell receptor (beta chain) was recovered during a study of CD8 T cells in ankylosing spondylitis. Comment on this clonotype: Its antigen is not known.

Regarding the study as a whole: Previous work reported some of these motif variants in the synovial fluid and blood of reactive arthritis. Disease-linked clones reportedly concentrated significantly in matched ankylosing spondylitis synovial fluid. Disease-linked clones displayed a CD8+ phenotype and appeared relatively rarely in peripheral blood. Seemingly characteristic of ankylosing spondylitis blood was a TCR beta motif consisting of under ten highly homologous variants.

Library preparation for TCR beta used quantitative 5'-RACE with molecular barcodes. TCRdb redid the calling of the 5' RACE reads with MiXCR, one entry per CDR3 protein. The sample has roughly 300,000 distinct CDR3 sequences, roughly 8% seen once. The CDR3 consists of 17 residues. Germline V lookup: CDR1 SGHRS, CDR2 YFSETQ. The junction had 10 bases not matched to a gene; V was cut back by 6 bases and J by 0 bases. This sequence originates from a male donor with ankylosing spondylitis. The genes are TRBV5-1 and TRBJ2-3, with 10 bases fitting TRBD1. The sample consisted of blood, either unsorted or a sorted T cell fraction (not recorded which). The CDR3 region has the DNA TGCGCCAGCATGCTGACGGGGACAGGGGCGAGCACAGATACGCAGTATTTT. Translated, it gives CASMLTGTGASTDTQYF.